This TCR beta chain was observed in a study of T cell responses to AZD1222 COVID-19 vaccine. The study's findings and limits: Reports indicate that nearly half of spike-specific TCRs are directed at unmutated variant regions. The peak T cell response came first, and repertoires were sampled only after it. When two AZD1222 doses had been given, Spike-specific TCR breadth and depth rose.

The trim removed 4 bases at V and 4 bases at J, leaving 10 bases unmatched. The CDR3 runs 16 residues. Germline V gene sequence: CDR1 LNHDA, CDR2 SQIVND (reference sequence). Profiling relied on immunoSEQ multiplex PCR, and the TCRdb table lists in-frame clones only, not all of them. Of about 110,000 clones in the sample, approximately 89% were seen once. For this clone: The target antigen is unknown.

The chain has TRBV19 and TRBJ1-2, with TRBD1 matching 9 bases. The receptor was derived from an adult in good health. Source: peripheral blood, taken on day 0 of MenACWY control vaccination. CDR3 protein: CASSRDAGQGGYGYTF. Written as DNA, the CDR3 is TGTGCCAGTAGTAGAGACGCGGGACAGGGAGGCTATGGCTACACCTTC.